The 20 T cell receptor beta chains in this list originate from one sample, sequenced in a study of T cell responses to AZD1222 COVID-19 vaccine. Assay: immunoSEQ multiplex PCR; the TCRdb copy retains only in-frame clones and omits some. The sample lists 250,000 or so clones; just over 90% were seen once. The sequenced sample was peripheral blood, obtained on day 0 of AZD1222 vaccination. These receptors were collected from an adult in good health.

The chain couples TRBV4-1 to TRBJ1-1; maybe TRBD1 (5 bases). This CDR3 has 14 amino acids. V shed 2 bases and J shed 0 bases, with 7 bases lying between them. Germline-derived CDR1 and CDR2 are MGHRA and YSYEKL. DNA for the CDR3: TGCGCCAGCAGCCAACAAGGGGTGAACACTGAAGCTTTCTTT. Translated, it gives CASSQQGVNTEAFF.

V is TRBV5-1 and J is TRBJ1-5; tentative D call: TRBD1 (6 bases). This CDR3 is built from 14 residues. Trimming removed 2 bases from V and 8 bases from J, with 14 bases in between. The V gene's germline CDR1 is SGHRS and CDR2 YFSETQ. CDR3 protein: CASSFGQPQEPQHF. The DNA of the CDR3 is TGCGCCAGCAGCTTCGGACAGCCTCAAGAGCCCCAGCATTTT.

The rearrangement uses TRBV6-1 and TRBJ1-1, with D hard to call. This CDR3 is 14 amino acids long. CDR1 MNHNS and CDR2 SASEGT come from the germline V gene. Trimming took off 0 bases at V and 3 bases at J, with 8 bases between the two ends. CDR3 in DNA: TGTGCCAGCAGTGAAGCAGGGTTCGACACTGAAGCTTTCTTT. Translating it yields CASSEAGFDTEAFF.

There are a few counts of this clone. V usage is TRBV11-2 and J usage is TRBJ2-1; D possibly corresponds to TRBD2 (5 bases). The CDR3 spans 17 residues. The germline V gene has CDR1 SGHAT and CDR2 FQNNGV. Trimming pared 1 base from V and 0 bases from J, leaving 13 bases between. The CDR3 protein is CASSLAYRGSSYNEQFF. CDR3 bases: TGTGCCAGCAGCTTAGCTTACAGAGGGAGCTCCTACAATGAGCAGTTCTTC.

This CDR3 is CAIAGQVDQPQHF. In DNA, the CDR3 is TGTGCCATCGCCGGACAGGTCGATCAGCCCCAGCATTTT. The rearrangement joins TRBV10-3 to TRBJ1-5; 7 bases match TRBD1. The CDR3 has 13 residues. Germline V gives CDR1 ENHRY, CDR2 SYGVKD. Trimming at V came to 8 bases and at J to 5 bases, leaving 6 bases not matched to a gene.

DNA of the CDR3: TGCAGCGTTGAAGGGGGGCTTCACACAGATACGCAGTATTTT. It specifies CSVEGGLHTDTQYF. This chain joins TRBV29-1 and TRBJ2-3; TRBD1 is a possible D gene (6 bases). The CDR3 contains 14 residues. The V gene's germline CDR1 is SQVTM and CDR2 ANQGSEA. V was cut by 1 base and J by 2 bases, with 10 bases left in between.

The CDR3 loop reads CASSSGGGAVSTEAFF. The CDR3 nucleotides are TGCGCCAGCAGCTCCGGCGGAGGTGCGGTAAGCACTGAAGCTTTCTTT. The chain links TRBV5-1 to TRBJ1-1, with D unresolved. There are 16 residues in the CDR3. Germline loops: CDR1 SGHRS, CDR2 YFSETQ. Trimming took 3 bases from V and 4 from J, leaving 19 bases between them.

The chain carries TRBV24-1 and TRBJ1-5; TRBD1 is a possible D gene (6 bases). The CDR3 extends over 15 amino acids. Germline V gene sequence: CDR1 KGHDR, CDR2 SFDVKD. V lost 4 bases and J 0 bases, leaving 9 bases between the germline ends. The CDR3 sequence: CATSDRTVSNQPQHF. For the CDR3, the DNA is TGTGCCACCAGTGACCGGACAGTTAGCAATCAGCCCCAGCATTTT.

The rearrangement joins TRBV30 to TRBJ2-1; maybe TRBD2 (6 bases). Looked up from germline, CDR1 is GTSNPN and CDR2 is SVGIG (reference sequence). V was trimmed by 1 base and J by 9 bases, leaving 10 bases between them. The CDR3 loop spans 12 amino acids. The CDR3 DNA reads as TGTGCCTGGAGTGGGGGGGTGGCTGAGCAGTTCTTC. It yields the protein CAWSGGVAEQFF.

V and J are TRBV2 and TRBJ2-6, with a tentative D call TRBD1 (5 bases). Looked up from germline, CDR1 is SNHLY and CDR2 is FYNNEI. Trimming shortened V by 6 bases and J by 0 bases, and 6 bases separated the two germline ends. CDR3 length: 14 amino acids. CDR3 protein: CASRGDSGANVLTF. The CDR3 region has the DNA TGTGCCAGCAGAGGGGACTCTGGGGCCAACGTCCTGACTTTC. Using reference TRBV2 and TRBJ2-6 for the parts outside the CDR3, the full variable domain is EPEVTQTPSHQVTQMGQEVILRCVPISNHLYFYWYRQILGQKVEFLVSFYNNEISEKSEIFDDQFSVERPDGSNFTLKIRSTKLEDSAMYFCASRGDSGANVLTFGAGSRLTVL.

The chain uses TRBV12-3 or TRBV12-4 and TRBJ2-7; maybe TRBD2 (6 bases). The CDR3 spans 11 residues. The ends were cut back, 8 bases at V and 3 bases at J, with 8 bases in the middle. The CDR3 reads CASGDFYEQYF. CDR3 sequence (DNA): TGTGCCAGCGGGGACTTCTACGAGCAGTACTTC.

The CDR3 is CASSPTSGQETQYF. CDR3 in DNA: TGTGCCAGCTCCCCAACTAGCGGCCAAGAGACCCAGTACTTC. The chain links TRBV18 to TRBJ2-5; TRBD2 aligns across 8 bases. Germline V CDR1 and CDR2: KGHSH, LQKENI. Trimming removed 6 bases from V and 1 base from J; junction bases left unmatched: 4. The CDR3 consists of 14 residues.

The chain joins TRBV7-8 to TRBJ2-5, with D uncertain. Germline loops: CDR1 SGHVS, CDR2 FQNEAQ. V was shortened by 1 base and J by 5 bases, with 11 bases between the two germline ends. The CDR3 has 14 amino acids. The CDR3 protein is CASSLDRVSETQYF. The CDR3 nucleotides read TGTGCCAGCAGCTTAGACCGGGTTAGCGAGACCCAGTACTTC.

The table lists this clone with a count of one. This chain's CDR3 is CASSSPTTSAGELFF. DNA for the CDR3: TGTGCCAGCAGCTCACCGACAACTAGCGCCGGGGAGCTGTTTTTT. The chain is built from TRBV7-9 and TRBJ2-2; 7 bases map to TRBD2. The CDR3 consists of 15 residues. The V gene end was trimmed by 4 bases and the J gene end by 6 bases; junction bases not matched to a gene: 8. Germline-derived CDR1 and CDR2 are SEHNR and FQNEAQ (reference sequence).

The chain has TRBV29-1 and TRBJ1-1; D ambiguous. The germline CDR1 and CDR2 sequences are SQVTM and ANQGSEA. The germline V and J ends were trimmed by 4 bases and 1 base, with 10 bases remaining between them. The CDR3 length is 13 residues. The CDR3 protein is CSVVGRPNTEAFF. CDR3 sequence (DNA): TGCAGCGTTGTTGGCAGACCGAACACTGAAGCTTTCTTT.

This rearrangement joins TRBV5-4 to TRBJ1-6; D is ambiguous. Between the trimmed V and J ends, which lost 4 bases and 0 bases, there was a span of 14 bases. From germline, CDR1 is SGHNT and CDR2 YYREEE (reference sequence). The length of the CDR3 is 17 residues. For the CDR3, the DNA is TGTGCCAGCAGCATGGGTGGGGTCCTCTCCTATAATTCACCCCTCCACTTT. Amino acids: CASSMGGVLSYNSPLHF.

The table lists this clone with a count of one. The chain is built from TRBV19 and TRBJ2-5; TRBD1 matches at 9 bases. Germline CDR1 is LNHDA and CDR2 is SQIVND (reference sequence). Trimming took 4 bases from V and 3 from J; bases not matched to a gene: 6. The CDR3 is 15 amino acids. The CDR3 is CASSTGTGRKETQYF. DNA for the CDR3: TGTGCCAGTAGTACCGGGACAGGGAGGAAAGAGACCCAGTACTTC.

This rearrangement joins TRBV5-3 to TRBJ1-5; TRBD1 matches at 10 bases. TRBV5-3 is reported as an ORF; its role is uncertain. This CDR3 spans 17 amino acids. V was pared by 3 bases and J by 2 bases, with 8 bases of the junction left unmatched. The CDR3, as DNA: TGTGCCAGAAGCTGCCGGGGGGACAGGGGCGGCAATCAGCCCCAGCATTTT. Amino acid sequence: CARSCRGDRGGNQPQHF.

The chain links TRBV5-1 to TRBJ2-5; either TRBD1 or TRBD2 may fit D (5 bases each). Germline V gene lookup returns CDR1 SGHRS and CDR2 YFSETQ. The CDR3 runs to 12 residues. V was clipped by 2 bases and J by 7 bases, with 9 bases between them. The CDR3 region is CASSFGGGTQYF. CDR3 in DNA: TGCGCCAGCAGCTTCGGTGGGGGGACCCAGTACTTC.

This clone appeared once. This sequence joins TRBV6-5 and TRBJ2-2; a weak D match, TRBD2 (5 bases). From germline, CDR1 is MNHEY and CDR2 SVGAGI. V was trimmed by 11 bases and J by 3 bases, leaving 13 bases between them. CDR3 length: 13 amino acids. Here the CDR3 reads CAGRGQDTGELFF. CDR3 DNA sequence: TGTGCCGGGAGAGGCCAGGACACCGGGGAGCTGTTTTTT.